Presented here are 28 T cell receptor beta chains from one specimen sequenced in a study of T cells after yellow fever vaccination. From the 5' RACE reads, TCRdb called clonotypes with MiXCR, one entry per CDR3 protein. The sample comprises hundreds of thousands of distinct CDR3 sequences, 8.7% of which are singletons, and 15% to 20% rests with the top ten. The sequencing here drew on PBMCs, taken on the day of the first yellow fever vaccination. The receptors here all came from a man aged 18 to 29 who received the YFV17D yellow fever vaccine.

The chain employs TRBV5-6 and TRBJ1-2; D is unclear. CDR1 SGHDT and CDR2 YYEEEE come from the germline V gene. The CDR3 is 13 residues long. With 4 bases removed from V and 4 bases from J, the gap between germline ends came to 11 bases. CDR3 nucleotides: TGTGCCAGCAGCAGACGGCCGGGCTATGGCTACACCTTC. This gives the protein CASSRRPGYGYTF.

This chain links TRBV7-8 with TRBJ2-7; D is uncertain. The CDR3 has 13 amino acids. V lost 5 bases and J 7 bases, leaving 15 bases between the germline ends. The germline V gene encodes CDR1 SGHVS and CDR2 FQNEAQ. The CDR3 nucleotides read TGTGCCAGCAGCGCAGCTCGGGTTTGGGAGCAGTACGTC. Its translation: CASSAARVWEQYV.

DNA of the CDR3: TGTGCCAGCACCCTCGGGGAGGGGGCTGAAGCTTTCTTT. Its translation: CASTLGEGAEAFF. The chain uses TRBV2 and TRBJ1-1, with D possibly TRBD1 on 6 matching bases. Germline values: CDR1 SNHLY, CDR2 FYNNEI. The ends were cut back, 7 bases at V and 6 bases at J, with 15 bases in the middle. The CDR3 sequence is 13 residues long.

The rearrangement joins TRBV4-1 to TRBJ1-2; a possible D gene is TRBD1 (5 bases). The CDR3 loop spans 14 amino acids. Deletions cut 0 bases from V and 5 bases from J, with 10 bases between. CDR1 MGHRA and CDR2 YSYEKL come from the germline V gene. CDR3 sequence: CASSQEGTEYGYTF. CDR3 sequence (DNA): TGCGCCAGCAGCCAAGAGGGGACCGAGTATGGCTACACCTTC.

The CDR3 region is CASNRKSGNEQFF. CDR3 sequence (DNA): TGCGCCAGCAACAGGAAGAGTGGCAATGAGCAGTTCTTC. The V gene is TRBV10-2, the J gene TRBJ2-1; weak D call: TRBD1 (5 bases). The CDR3 has 13 residues. Germline CDR1 and CDR2: WSHSY and SAAADI. The V end lost 7 bases, the J end lost 6 bases, and 13 bases lay between the germline ends.

The V and J genes are TRBV7-9 and TRBJ2-7, with D perhaps TRBD2 (6 bases). The CDR3 extends over 15 amino acids. The V end lost 5 bases, the J end lost 3 bases, and 17 bases lay between the germline ends. Germline loops: CDR1 SEHNR, CDR2 FQNEAQ (reference sequence). Here the CDR3 DNA reads TGTGCCAGCAGCCCCGGAGGGTCTTCCTACTACGAGCAGTACGTC. It yields the protein CASSPGGSSYYEQYV.

This clonotype was counted a few times. The CDR3 reads CASRPQGAAGNTIYF. Written as DNA, the CDR3 is TGTGCCAGCAGACCACAGGGGGCAGCTGGAAACACCATATATTTT. The V call is TRBV7-2, the J call TRBJ1-3; 9 nucleotides agree with TRBD1. Trimming took 6 bases from V and 2 from J; bases not matched to a gene: 5. The CDR3 is 15 amino acids. CDR1 is SGHTA and CDR2 is FQGNSA in the germline V gene.

This clonotype was counted many times. The chain combines TRBV5-5 with TRBJ2-2; a weak D match, TRBD2 (7 bases). The length of the CDR3 is 16 residues. Germline-derived CDR1 and CDR2 are SGHKS and YYEKEE (reference sequence). V was cut by 4 bases and J by 2 bases, with 15 bases left in between. CDR3 region: CASSRAAGANTGELFF. DNA for the CDR3: TGTGCCAGCAGCCGCGCCGCGGGGGCTAACACCGGGGAGCTGTTTTTT.

This clonotype was picked up many times. The genes are TRBV12-3 or TRBV12-4 and TRBJ2-3; a weak D match, TRBD2 (6 bases). Between the trimmed V and J ends, which lost 8 bases and 2 bases, there was a span of 17 bases. The CDR3 loop spans 15 amino acids. The CDR3 nucleotides are TGTGCCAGCTCCCCTCCGGCGGGGACCACAGATACGCAGTATTTT. It specifies CASSPPAGTTDTQYF.

This clonotype was seen once. A much larger clone differs from this one at a single base, so this may be a read error. This chain connects TRBV12-3 or TRBV12-4 to TRBJ2-7; D is possibly TRBD1 (5 bases). V lost 4 bases to trimming and J lost 3 bases, with 16 bases between them. CDR3 length: 15 amino acids. The CDR3 reads CASSSRQWKRYEQYF. In nucleotides, the CDR3 is TGTGCCAGCAGTTCGCGACAGTGGAAACGCTACGAGCAGTACTTC.

The rearrangement uses TRBV6-5 and TRBJ2-3; D is unresolved. Germline V gives CDR1 MNHEY, CDR2 SVGAGI. V gave up 5 bases and J gave up 4 bases, with 13 bases separating them. The length of the CDR3 is 14 residues. The CDR3 nucleotides read TGTGCCAGCAGTCACGAGCGACTTGCAGATACGCAGTATTTT. This gives the protein CASSHERLADTQYF.

This clonotype turned up a few times. The chain has TRBV29-1 and TRBJ2-5, with a weak D call TRBD2 (6 bases). V lost 5 bases to trimming and J lost 5 bases, with 21 bases between them. This CDR3 is 15 amino acids long. Germline V lookup: CDR1 SQVTM, CDR2 ANQGSEA. The CDR3 loop reads CSVLPGLHLGETQYF. The CDR3 DNA sequence: TGCAGCGTTCTCCCGGGACTCCACTTAGGCGAGACCCAGTACTTC.

This clonotype has only a few counts. The V and J genes are TRBV7-2 and TRBJ2-7; D is ambiguous. Trimming stripped 1 base from V and 7 bases from J, with 14 bases between. The CDR3 consists of 14 residues. Germline CDR1 reads SGHTA; CDR2 reads FQGNSA. This CDR3 is CASSLGAGPKEQYF. CDR3 sequence (DNA): TGTGCCAGCAGCTTAGGAGCAGGCCCAAAGGAGCAGTACTTC.

In its sample, this clonotype was seen many times. The gene calls are TRBV4-3 and TRBJ2-1; 10 positions agree with TRBD2. Germline V lookup: CDR1 LGHNA, CDR2 YSLEER. CDR3 length equals 16 residues. V gave up 0 bases and J gave up 6 bases; unmatched junction bases: 5. For the CDR3, the DNA is TGCGCCAGCAGCCAAGAGCTAGCGGGGGAAGGCAATGAGCAGTTCTTC. It yields the protein CASSQELAGEGNEQFF.

The CDR3 spells CASSSYGPLKEQYF. DNA for the CDR3: TGTGCCAGCTCCTCCTATGGGCCACTTAAAGAGCAGTACTTC. The chain joins TRBV5-6 to TRBJ2-7; no clear D gene. From germline, CDR1 is SGHDT and CDR2 YYEEEE. Trimming cost V 7 bases and J 7 bases, with 21 bases left between them. The CDR3 sequence is 14 residues long. Variable domain in full (rest from reference TRBV5-6 and TRBJ2-7): DAGVTQSPTHLIKTRGQQVTLRCSPKSGHDTVSWYQQALGQGPQFIFQYYEEEERQRGNFPDRFSGHQFPNYSSELNVNALLLGDSALYLCASSSYGPLKEQYFGPGTRLTVT.

A word on this clonotype: This may come from a read error, since a much larger clone is one base off. This sequence joins TRBV7-2 and TRBJ2-7, with D perhaps TRBD2 (5 bases). Per the germline V gene, CDR1 is SGHTA and CDR2 is FQGNSA. V was shortened by 5 bases and J by 6 bases, with 17 bases between the two germline ends. This CDR3 is built from 14 residues. CDR3 protein: CASSLPWEIFEQYF. CDR3 DNA: TGTGCCAGCAGCCTCCCCTGGGAGATATTCGAGCAGTACTTC.

V is TRBV6-1 and J is TRBJ1-2; D not resolved. CDR1 MNHNS and CDR2 SASEGT come from the germline V gene. The CDR3 extends over 12 amino acids. Trimming took 6 bases from V and 1 from J, leaving 6 bases between them. The CDR3 reads CASSFVNYGYTF. The CDR3 region has the DNA TGTGCCAGCAGCTTTGTTAACTATGGCTACACCTTC.

This clonotype has a count of ten or more. V usage is TRBV7-9 and J usage is TRBJ2-7, with 7 bases that match TRBD2. J was trimmed by 4 bases and V by 4 bases; bases with no gene match: 13. This CDR3 has 16 residues. Per the germline V gene, CDR1 is SEHNR and CDR2 is FQNEAQ (reference sequence). Here the CDR3 DNA reads TGTGCCAGCAGCTCCTCGGGGGGAGGGGAGCCATACGAGCAGTACGTC. This gives the protein CASSSSGGGEPYEQYV.

The genes are TRBV24-1 and TRBJ2-2, with 7 bases aligning to TRBD1. The trim removed 10 bases at V and 5 bases at J, leaving 3 bases unmatched. The CDR3 covers 12 residues. The germline CDR1 and CDR2 sequences are KGHDR and SFDVKD. The CDR3 coding sequence is TGTGCCACAACAGGGGTAACCGGGGAGCTGTTTTTT. Protein product: CATTGVTGELFF.

This clonotype was counted a few times. V is TRBV5-1 and J is TRBJ2-2, with 9 bases aligning to TRBD1. CDR1 SGHRS and CDR2 YFSETQ come from the germline V gene. Trimming took 1 base from V and 6 from J; bases not matched to a gene: 7. The CDR3 length is 16 residues. The DNA of the CDR3 is TGCGCCAGCAGCTTGACCGGGACAGGGTATTCCGGGGAGCTGTTTTTT. Its translation is CASSLTGTGYSGELFF.

This clonotype was counted only a few times. The V gene is TRBV20-1, the J gene TRBJ1-3; 7 bases fit TRBD1. The CDR3 runs 14 residues. The trim removed 5 bases at V and 2 bases at J, leaving 6 bases unmatched. Looked up from germline, CDR1 is DFQATT and CDR2 is SNEGSKA (reference sequence). CDR3 amino acids: CSARQGGPGNTIYF. CDR3 coding DNA: TGCAGTGCTCGACAGGGAGGGCCTGGAAACACCATATATTTT.

This clonotype was seen a few times. The gene calls are TRBV7-8 and TRBJ2-1; either TRBD1 or TRBD2 may supply D (6 bases each). V gave up 2 bases and J gave up 9 bases, with 17 bases separating them. The CDR3 spans 15 residues. Germline loops: CDR1 SGHVS, CDR2 FQNEAQ. The CDR3: CASSLIGGLSSEQFF. CDR3 in DNA: TGTGCCAGCAGCTTAATAGGGGGGCTTAGTTCTGAGCAGTTCTTC.

V usage is TRBV4-2 and J usage is TRBJ1-4; D is possibly TRBD1 (6 bases). Germline loops: CDR1 LGHNA, CDR2 YNFKEQ. V lost 4 bases, J lost 8 bases, and 20 bases lay in between. CDR3 size: 16 residues. The CDR3 bases are TGTGCCAGCAGCCCAAGCAGCGGGGCAGGGGAGGAAAAACTGTTTTTT. The encoded protein is CASSPSSGAGEEKLFF.

V usage is TRBV18 and J usage is TRBJ1-2, with 7 nucleotides matching TRBD1. The germline gives CDR1 KGHSH, CDR2 LQKENI. The length of the CDR3 is 16 residues. V shed 2 bases and J 7 bases; nucleotides not matched to a gene: 13. For the CDR3, the DNA is TGTGCCAGCTCACCAACCTCACCTCGGACAGGACCTGGCTACACCTTC. It specifies CASSPTSPRTGPGYTF.

This clonotype was detected only a few times. V gene TRBV10-3 combines with J gene TRBJ2-1, with TRBD2 matching 9 bases. V dropped 9 bases and J dropped 5; count of bases not matched to a gene: 8. The CDR3 covers 14 residues. The germline V gene has CDR1 ENHRY and CDR2 SYGVKD. As DNA, the CDR3 is TGTGCCATAAGAAGACTAGCGGAACACAATGAGCAGTTCTTC. It translates to CAIRRLAEHNEQFF.

The chain uses TRBV10-3 and TRBJ2-2; D gene uncertain. From germline, CDR1 is ENHRY and CDR2 SYGVKD. The V and J ends lost 5 bases and 2 bases respectively, with 3 bases between them. This CDR3 contains 12 residues. The CDR3 coding sequence is TGTGCCATCAGTAAAAACACCGGGGAGCTGTTTTTT. It codes for CAISKNTGELFF.

This clonotype was seen a handful of times. This sequence joins TRBV27 and TRBJ1-1; 8 nucleotides match TRBD1. The germline gives CDR1 MNHEY, CDR2 SMNVEV (reference sequence). The CDR3 is 13 amino acids. Trimming took 8 bases from V and 1 from J; bases not matched to a gene: 3. The CDR3 loop reads CASGTGKNTEAFF. In nucleotides, the CDR3 is TGTGCCAGCGGGACAGGAAAGAACACTGAAGCTTTCTTT.

This clonotype was picked up a small number of times. J is TRBJ2-7 and V is TRBV5-1; D uncertain. Per the germline V gene, CDR1 is SGHRS and CDR2 is YFSETQ. V was shortened by 0 bases and J by 2 bases, with 12 bases between the two germline ends. CDR3 length equals 15 residues. In DNA, the CDR3 is TGCGCCAGCAGCTTGGCGGGCAGGACCCCCTACGAGCAGTACTTC. Translation gives CASSLAGRTPYEQYF.